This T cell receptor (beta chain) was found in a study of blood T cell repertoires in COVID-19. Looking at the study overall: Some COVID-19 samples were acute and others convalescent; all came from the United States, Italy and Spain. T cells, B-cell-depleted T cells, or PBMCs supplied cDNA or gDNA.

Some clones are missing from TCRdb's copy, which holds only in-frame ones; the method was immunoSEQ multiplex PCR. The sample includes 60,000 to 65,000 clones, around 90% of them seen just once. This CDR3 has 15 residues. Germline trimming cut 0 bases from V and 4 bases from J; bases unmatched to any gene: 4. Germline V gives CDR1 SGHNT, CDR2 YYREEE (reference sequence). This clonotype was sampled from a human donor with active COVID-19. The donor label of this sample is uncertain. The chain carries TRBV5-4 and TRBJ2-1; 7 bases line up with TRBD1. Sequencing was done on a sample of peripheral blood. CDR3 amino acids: CASSLETGRYNEQFF. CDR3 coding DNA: TGTGCCAGCAGCTTGGAGACAGGGCGGTACAATGAGCAGTTCTTC.